What follows is one T cell receptor beta chain and its context. Its antigen is unknown. TCRdb's table, derived via immunoSEQ multiplex PCR, lists solely in-frame clones and lacks some. This sample yields 60,000 to 65,000 clones, of which roughly nine tenths are seen a single time; roughly 0.6% belongs to the top ten. This specimen comes from a study of OX40 agonist ivuxolimab in advanced cancers. Study in general: The patients got ivuxolimab, which is an agonistic anti-OX40 (CD134) antibody. Age averaged about 66 years (range about 20 to 79), and 70% to 85% were male. Study-level findings and limits: On average, a greater number of expanded clones characterised CD8+ T cells relative to CD4+. Antigens targeted by the expanded peripheral T cells were not determined.

The input for sequencing was CD4+ or CD8+ T cells sorted from blood, taken in a trial of the OX40 agonist ivuxolimab. This clonotype was obtained from an adult with an advanced solid tumor such as melanoma, head and neck, liver or kidney cancer.

The CDR3 here is CASSPTQRGATDTQYF. The CDR3 DNA reads TGTGCCAGCAGCCCAACCCAGCGGGGGGCAACAGATACGCAGTATTTT. V usage is TRBV4-2 and J usage is TRBJ2-3; 9 nucleotides line up with TRBD2. The germline CDR1 and CDR2 sequences are LGHNA and YNFKEQ. The CDR3 extends over 16 amino acids. The ends lost 4 bases at V and 3 bases at J; junction bases unmatched: 8.